These 8 T cell receptor beta chains were sequenced from one sample in a study of blood T cell repertoires in COVID-19. The table came from immunoSEQ multiplex PCR; TCRdb's copy has only in-frame clones and leaves some out. The profile shows over 140,000 clones, about 80% of them singletons. The sequenced material came from peripheral blood. The receptors shown here come from a woman in her fifties or sixties with acute or convalescent COVID-19.

This rearrangement joins TRBV9 to TRBJ2-7; 7 bases fit TRBD2. The CDR3 totals 15 residues. J lost 2 bases, V lost 0 bases, and 5 bases had no gene match. Germline assignment: CDR1 SGDLS and CDR2 YYNGEE. The CDR3 DNA follows: TGTGCCAGCAGCGTAGCAGCGGGAAGGACCTACGAGCAGTACTTC. Translating gives CASSVAAGRTYEQYF.

The genes are TRBV20-1 and TRBJ2-1, with 7 bases identical to TRBD2. Germline CDR1 reads DFQATT; CDR2 reads SNEGSKA (reference sequence). The junction had 7 bases not matched to a gene; V was cut back by 5 bases and J by 0 bases. The CDR3 sequence is 15 residues long. CDR3 loop: CSAGGLVNSYNEQFF. DNA of the CDR3: TGCAGTGCTGGTGGACTAGTTAACTCCTACAATGAGCAGTTCTTC.

V gene TRBV9 combines with J gene TRBJ1-4; TRBD1 matches 7 bases. The CDR3 loop spans 16 amino acids. The V gene's germline CDR1 is SGDLS and CDR2 YYNGEE. V shed 2 bases, J shed 4 bases, and the junction held 8 bases outside the gene matches. This CDR3 reads CASSVRPGQRNEKLFF. The CDR3 DNA reads as TGTGCCAGCAGCGTTAGACCGGGACAGCGTAATGAAAAACTGTTTTTT.

The chain couples TRBV7-3 to TRBJ2-2; 10 nucleotides match TRBD2. V gave up 3 bases and J gave up 5 bases; unmatched junction bases: 3. CDR1 SGHTA and CDR2 FQGTGA come from the germline V gene. There are 15 residues in the CDR3. For the CDR3, the DNA is TGTGCCAGCAGCTTCCTAGCGGGAGAAACCGGGGAGCTGTTTTTT. Its protein product is CASSFLAGETGELFF.

The chain links TRBV5-5 to TRBJ2-1; the match to TRBD1 covers 7 bases. This CDR3 comprises 15 residues. V lost 4 bases to trimming and J lost 1 base; unmatched junction nucleotides: 5. Germline loops: CDR1 SGHKS, CDR2 YYEKEE (reference sequence). CDR3 bases: TGTGCCAGCAGCACCCGGGACAGTTCCTACAATGAGCAGTTCTTC. Its protein is CASSTRDSSYNEQFF.

V usage is TRBV3-1 (or the pseudogene TRBV3-2) and J usage is TRBJ1-2; maybe TRBD1 (5 bases). Germline-derived CDR1 and CDR2 are LGHDT and YNNKEL (reference sequence). This CDR3 contains 13 residues. V lost 8 bases, J lost 4 bases, and 14 bases lay in between. The CDR3 protein is CASRPGGSYGYTF. CDR3 sequence (DNA): TGTGCCAGCCGACCCGGGGGGAGCTATGGCTACACCTTC.

V gene TRBV5-1 combines with J gene TRBJ2-7, with a tentative D call TRBD2 (5 bases). Trimming shortened V by 1 base and J by 1 base, and 9 bases separated the two germline ends. The CDR3 is 14 residues long. Germline CDR1 is SGHRS and CDR2 is YFSETQ. This CDR3 reads CASSLRERSYEQYF. CDR3 DNA sequence: TGCGCCAGCAGCTTGAGGGAGCGATCCTACGAGCAGTACTTC.

The rearrangement joins TRBV7-8 to TRBJ2-5; possibly TRBD2 for D (6 bases). Germline V lookup: CDR1 SGHVS, CDR2 FQNEAQ. V was pared by 1 base and J by 2 bases, with 11 bases between. This CDR3 has 15 amino acids. As DNA, the CDR3 is TGTGCCAGCAGCTTAGATCTTGGGGGGCAAGAGACCCAGTACTTC. Residues: CASSLDLGGQETQYF.